Listed here is a single TCR beta chain. Sample-barcoded 5' priming and a J-beta primer mix drove a second PCR of 7 to 11 cycles. In TCRdb, the 5' RACE reads were re-called with MiXCR into one record per CDR3 protein. In the table there are around 1,000,000 distinct CDR3 sequences, around 25% of which are singletons. The CDR3 covers 14 residues. Trimming took 1 base from V and 4 from J; bases not matched to a gene: 5. Germline V CDR1 and CDR2: SQVTM, ANQGSEA. This record comes from a study of blood T cells in healthy people across ages. This sample was shared with a second study, whose subject was T cells of mothers and their children. Turning to that study: Not a single persistent microchimeric T cell clone was detected.

The receptor comes from a girl aged 2 to 10 in good health. What was sequenced was blood. The gene calls are TRBV29-1 and TRBJ2-5; 8 nucleotides line up with TRBD2. The CDR3 here is CSVEVAGMGETQYF. In nucleotides, the CDR3 is TGCAGCGTTGAAGTAGCGGGAATGGGAGAGACCCAGTACTTC.